Listed below are T cell receptor beta chains from one sample, sequenced in a study of cytomegalovirus exposure and HLA in healthy donors. Only in-frame clones appear in the TCRdb table, and some are missing; sequencing was by immunoSEQ multiplex PCR. Counted here are some 170,000 clones, 65% to 80% occurring once; the ten biggest clones make up around 3%. What was sequenced was PBMCs. The receptors shown here come from a woman aged 50 to 60 in good health and CMV-seropositive. Each CDR3 is given with its conserved first and last residue. Each record gives: J gene, D gene, V gene, clone size, CDR3 DNA, CDR3 protein. A D gene is named only where the DNA matches it firmly. Part of the rows lack a size; the others show once, few, many or a class for expanded clones.

J gene: TRBJ1-2; D gene: .; V gene: TRBV2; clone size: .; CDR3 DNA: TGTGCCAGCACCCCTCCGGGGGGCACAAACTATGGCTACACCTTC; CDR3 protein: CASTPPGGTNYGYTF
J gene: TRBJ2-1; D gene: .; V gene: TRBV4-1; clone size: .; CDR3 DNA: TGCGCCAGCAGCCAAGTAGAGAGACAGATCTACAATGAGCAGTTCTTC; CDR3 protein: CASSQVERQIYNEQFF
J gene: TRBJ2-1; D gene: TRBD2; V gene: TRBV5-6; clone size: .; CDR3 DNA: TGTGCCAGCAGCTACGGGACTAGCGGGCCAAACAATGAGCAGTTCTTC; CDR3 protein: CASSYGTSGPNNEQFF
J gene: TRBJ2-3; D gene: .; V gene: TRBV10-1; clone size: .; CDR3 DNA: TGCGCCAGCAGTGTCGGGGATCCTGTAACAGATACGCAGTATTTT; CDR3 protein: CASSVGDPVTDTQYF
J gene: TRBJ2-5; D gene: .; V gene: TRBV9; clone size: .; CDR3 DNA: TGTGCCAGCAGCGTAGGACAGTCTCAAGAGACCCAGTACTTC; CDR3 protein: CASSVGQSQETQYF
J gene: TRBJ1-2; D gene: TRBD1; V gene: TRBV4-1; clone size: .; CDR3 DNA: TGCGCCAGCAGGCCTCCGGCAGGGGGCGCATATGGCTACACCTTC; CDR3 protein: CASRPPAGGAYGYTF
J gene: TRBJ2-7; D gene: .; V gene: TRBV19; clone size: .; CDR3 DNA: TGTGCCAGTACCCAAAAGGCGACAGGAAGCTACGAGCAGTACTTC; CDR3 protein: CASTQKATGSYEQYF
J gene: TRBJ1-1; D gene: TRBD1; V gene: TRBV5-5; clone size: .; CDR3 DNA: TGTGCCACCTCCGGGACAGCTATGAACACTGAAGCTTTCTTT; CDR3 protein: CATSGTAMNTEAFF
J gene: TRBJ1-5; D gene: TRBD1; V gene: TRBV6-1; clone size: .; CDR3 DNA: TGTGCCAGCAGTGAAAGGGGGCAACAGCCCCAGCATTTT; CDR3 protein: CASSERGQQPQHF
J gene: TRBJ2-1; D gene: TRBD1; V gene: TRBV5-4; clone size: .; CDR3 DNA: TGTGCCAGCAGGGGGACAGGGGGCTGGAATGAGCAGTTCTTC; CDR3 protein: CASRGTGGWNEQFF
J gene: TRBJ2-5; D gene: .; V gene: TRBV21-1; clone size: .; CDR3 DNA: TGTGCCAGCAGCAAAGGGCCAGGCCAAGAGACCCAGTACTTC; CDR3 protein: CASSKGPGQETQYF
J gene: TRBJ2-1; D gene: TRBD1; V gene: TRBV6-6; clone size: .; CDR3 DNA: TGTGCCAGCAGTTACGTTGGGACAGGAGAATCAAATGAGCAGTTCTTC; CDR3 protein: CASSYVGTGESNEQFF
J gene: TRBJ1-5; D gene: .; V gene: TRBV30; clone size: .; CDR3 DNA: TGTGCCTGGAGTCCCCCGACAGACAATCAGCCCCAGCATTTT; CDR3 protein: CAWSPPTDNQPQHF
J gene: TRBJ2-1; D gene: .; V gene: TRBV5-4; clone size: once; CDR3 DNA: TGTGCCAGCAGATCGGACACGTACAATGAGCAGTTCTTC; CDR3 protein: CASRSDTYNEQFF
J gene: TRBJ2-7; D gene: .; V gene: TRBV6-5; clone size: .; CDR3 DNA: TGTGCCAGCAGTCCTCTGGACTCGCTATACTACGAGCAGTACTTC; CDR3 protein: CASSPLDSLYYEQYF
J gene: TRBJ1-2; D gene: .; V gene: TRBV11-2; clone size: few; CDR3 DNA: TGTGCCAGCAGCTTAGTCTCCGAGAACTATGGCTACACCTTC; CDR3 protein: CASSLVSENYGYTF
J gene: TRBJ1-1; D gene: .; V gene: TRBV6-1; clone size: few; CDR3 DNA: TGTGCCAGCAGTGAGGGAGGGGAGTTGTCTGAAGCTTTCTTT; CDR3 protein: CASSEGGELSEAFF
J gene: TRBJ1-1; D gene: .; V gene: TRBV7-7; clone size: few; CDR3 DNA: TGTGCCAGCAGCTTAGGGGAGGGCGGGGAAGCTTTCTTT; CDR3 protein: CASSLGEGGEAFF
J gene: TRBJ2-3; D gene: TRBD2; V gene: TRBV19; clone size: .; CDR3 DNA: TGTGCCAGTGCCGCGGGGGACACAGATACGCAGTATTTT; CDR3 protein: CASAAGDTDTQYF
J gene: TRBJ1-2; D gene: .; V gene: TRBV6-1; clone size: .; CDR3 DNA: TGTGCCAGCAGTGAAAGCGGGGATGGCTACACCTTC; CDR3 protein: CASSESGDGYTF
J gene: TRBJ1-1; D gene: TRBD1; V gene: TRBV9; clone size: .; CDR3 DNA: TGTGCCAGCAGCCCGGCAGGGGGCCGAGGCACTGAAGCTTTCTTT; CDR3 protein: CASSPAGGRGTEAFF
J gene: TRBJ2-7; D gene: .; V gene: TRBV7-6; clone size: .; CDR3 DNA: TGTGCCAGCAGCTTCACATCCTACGAGCAGTACTTC; CDR3 protein: CASSFTSYEQYF
J gene: TRBJ2-2; D gene: TRBD2; V gene: TRBV6-5; clone size: few; CDR3 DNA: TGTGCCAGCAGTTACGACGTAGCGGGGGAGGTCGGGGAGCTGTTTTTT; CDR3 protein: CASSYDVAGEVGELFF
J gene: TRBJ1-2; D gene: .; V gene: TRBV9; clone size: .; CDR3 DNA: TGTGCCAGCAGCGTAGGACAGGACTATGGCTACACCTTC; CDR3 protein: CASSVGQDYGYTF
J gene: TRBJ2-5; D gene: .; V gene: TRBV7-9; clone size: .; CDR3 DNA: TGTGCCAGCAGCAACAGGGAAGAGACCCAGTACTTC; CDR3 protein: CASSNREETQYF
J gene: TRBJ1-4; D gene: .; V gene: TRBV5-6; clone size: .; CDR3 DNA: TGTGCCAGCAGCTTGCCGGGAGGAACTAATGAAAAACTGTTTTTT; CDR3 protein: CASSLPGGTNEKLFF
J gene: TRBJ1-5; D gene: .; V gene: TRBV7-8; clone size: many; CDR3 DNA: TGTGCCAGCAGCCTACAGGGCCCCAATCAGCCCCAGCATTTT; CDR3 protein: CASSLQGPNQPQHF
J gene: TRBJ1-2; D gene: TRBD1; V gene: TRBV18; clone size: few; CDR3 DNA: TGTGCCAGCTCACCACGGGACAGCCACTATGGCTACACCTTC; CDR3 protein: CASSPRDSHYGYTF
J gene: TRBJ1-1; D gene: TRBD1; V gene: TRBV5-1; clone size: .; CDR3 DNA: TGCGCCAGCAGCTTCCGGACAGGTTCGAACACTGAAGCTTTCTTT; CDR3 protein: CASSFRTGSNTEAFF
J gene: TRBJ2-5; D gene: TRBD1; V gene: TRBV27; clone size: .; CDR3 DNA: TGTGCCAGCAGTCTGCGGACAGGGTGGGGGGTGGGGACCCAGTACTTC; CDR3 protein: CASSLRTGWGVGTQYF
J gene: TRBJ1-2; D gene: TRBD1; V gene: TRBV29-1; clone size: .; CDR3 DNA: TGCAGCGTTACACCCGGGACAGGGCTTTATGGCTACACCTTC; CDR3 protein: CSVTPGTGLYGYTF
J gene: TRBJ1-1; D gene: .; V gene: TRBV7-9; clone size: .; CDR3 DNA: TGTGCCAGCAGCTTCAGTCAGGGTGGTGAAGCTTTCTTT; CDR3 protein: CASSFSQGGEAFF
J gene: TRBJ2-3; D gene: TRBD2; V gene: TRBV5-4; clone size: .; CDR3 DNA: TGTGCCAGCACCAGGACTAGCGGGGGGACGCATCTGACAGATACGCAGTATTTT; CDR3 protein: CASTRTSGGTHLTDTQYF
J gene: TRBJ1-4; D gene: TRBD1; V gene: TRBV30; clone size: .; CDR3 DNA: TGTGCCTGGAGAGATGGACAGGCTCGGTATGAAAAACTGTTTTTT; CDR3 protein: CAWRDGQARYEKLFF
J gene: TRBJ1-2; D gene: .; V gene: TRBV19; clone size: .; CDR3 DNA: TGTGCCAGTAGTATAGATGTTCGCCGCAGGCCTAACTATGGCTACACCTTC; CDR3 protein: CASSIDVRRRPNYGYTF
J gene: TRBJ1-4; D gene: .; V gene: TRBV6-6; clone size: .; CDR3 DNA: TGTGCCAGCACCTCGGTCCTGAGAGCTGAAAAACTGTTTTTT; CDR3 protein: CASTSVLRAEKLFF
J gene: TRBJ2-7; D gene: .; V gene: TRBV7-6; clone size: .; CDR3 DNA: TGTGCCAGCAGCTCGACAGGTTACCTCTACGAGCAGTACTTC; CDR3 protein: CASSSTGYLYEQYF
J gene: TRBJ2-2; D gene: TRBD2; V gene: TRBV28; clone size: few; CDR3 DNA: TGTGCCAGCAGTTCCGGGACTAGCTCCATTGATAGGGAGCTGTTTTTT; CDR3 protein: CASSSGTSSIDRELFF
J gene: TRBJ1-5; D gene: .; V gene: TRBV5-6; clone size: few; CDR3 DNA: TGTGCCAGCAGCTTGTGGCAGGCTAGCAATCAGCCCCAGCATTTT; CDR3 protein: CASSLWQASNQPQHF
J gene: TRBJ2-1; D gene: .; V gene: TRBV2; clone size: .; CDR3 DNA: TGTGCCAGCATGATGAGCTCCTACAATGAGCAGTTCTTC; CDR3 protein: CASMMSSYNEQFF
J gene: TRBJ2-1; D gene: TRBD1; V gene: TRBV10-3; clone size: once; CDR3 DNA: TGTGCCATCAGCCAGACAGGGGGCAATGAGCAGTTCTTC; CDR3 protein: CAISQTGGNEQFF
J gene: TRBJ1-1; D gene: .; V gene: TRBV29-1; clone size: .; CDR3 DNA: TGCAGCGTTGACCTTCAGGGGTTCACTGAAGCTTTCTTT; CDR3 protein: CSVDLQGFTEAFF
J gene: TRBJ1-2; D gene: .; V gene: TRBV7-9; clone size: once; CDR3 DNA: TGTGCCAGCAGCTTGGGGGCACCTGAATATGGCTACACCTTC; CDR3 protein: CASSLGAPEYGYTF
J gene: TRBJ2-7; D gene: TRBD2; V gene: TRBV19; clone size: .; CDR3 DNA: TGTGCCAGTAGTATACCGCGGACTAGCGGACCGTACGAGCAGTACTTC; CDR3 protein: CASSIPRTSGPYEQYF
J gene: TRBJ2-5; D gene: .; V gene: TRBV5-6; clone size: once; CDR3 DNA: TGTGCCAGCAGCTTGCGAGAGACCCAGTACTTC; CDR3 protein: CASSLRETQYF
J gene: TRBJ2-5; D gene: .; V gene: TRBV10-3; clone size: .; CDR3 DNA: TGTGCCATCAGTGATCGGGGGGAGACCCAGTACTTC; CDR3 protein: CAISDRGETQYF
J gene: TRBJ1-6; D gene: .; V gene: TRBV6-5; clone size: .; CDR3 DNA: TGTGCCAGCAGTTATAGCTCCTATAATTCACCTCTCCACTTT; CDR3 protein: CASSYSSYNSPLHF
J gene: TRBJ2-2; D gene: TRBD1; V gene: TRBV2; clone size: .; CDR3 DNA: TGTGCCAGCAGAACAACCGGGACAGGATTCACCGGGGAGCTGTTTTTT; CDR3 protein: CASRTTGTGFTGELFF